This TCR beta chain was sequenced for a study of blood T cell repertoires in COVID-19. Study as a whole: Samples taken during acute and convalescent COVID-19 were collected in the United States, Italy and Spain. T cells, B-cell-depleted T cells, or PBMCs supplied cDNA or gDNA.

This CDR3 spans 15 amino acids. Germline V CDR1 and CDR2: SGHRS, YFSETQ. Trimming took 1 base from V and 0 from J, leaving 9 bases between them. As originally analysed: For nucleated cells, counts were estimated from reference gene primer amplification. The repertoire was sequenced with immunoSEQ multiplex PCR; TCRdb's copy has only in-frame clones and lacks some. V and J calls and clone size are those listed in that table; D and trimming were worked out from the DNA. The sample carries tens of thousands of clones, roughly 90% recorded once. J is TRBJ2-3 and V is TRBV5-1, with TRBD1 as a possible D gene (6 bases). Sequencing was carried out using peripheral blood. The clonotype originates from a human donor in a cohort sampled during active COVID-19. CDR3 residues: CASSLRTDSTDTQYF. The DNA for the CDR3 is TGCGCCAGCAGCTTGCGGACAGATAGCACAGATACGCAGTATTTT.